The subject of this entry is one T cell receptor (beta chain). Its recognized antigen is unknown. Here, both gene names and germline sequences come from the mouse. The CDR3 end lies 1 residue beyond the end of the read and is filled in from the germline J gene. The meaning of the sample's time point label: mouse harvest day 7 after allogeneic transplant. Each mouse graft consisted of 10^7 T-cell-depleted bone marrow cells plus 10^6 splenic CD5+ T cells and was given by tail vein injection. A major MHC-mismatch B6 (H2b) into BALB/c (H2d) model was used to model mouse GVHD, and tissues were profiled at day 7 or 14. On day 7 or 14 post-transplant, mouse tissues and retro-orbital blood were harvested with separate sterile tools for each animal, and livers were flushed before harvest. Before genomic DNA was isolated with the DNeasy Blood & Tissue Kit, mouse tissues were minced with razor blades in buffered saline.

The CDR3 starts with the cysteine, ends with the phenylalanine, and has 15 residues. The DNA has 42 bases, all within the CDR3, and is read from base 1. The germline V gene encodes CDR1 KGHPV and CDR2 FQNQEV (reference sequence). The V and J ends are trimmed by 0 bases and 1 base, leaving 9 bases between them. This specimen belongs to a study of tissue T cells after allogeneic stem cell transplantation (dated by TCRdb to 2021 to 2024). Concerning the study at large: The study profiled TCR beta repertoires in many tissues obtained from research autopsies of patients with and without GVHD, and also in mouse models of GVHD. The human part of the study was a prospective observational study with no blinding and no randomization. What the study reported, not specific to this receptor: Blood and spleen T cells captured only a limited portion of the TCR repertoire detected in tissues, in both patients and mice. The study did not determine which tissue TCRs were alloreactive or antigen-specific, and some clones might have been persisting host cells. The patient cohort was small and clinically heterogeneous, and sampling depth was acknowledged as a limitation. Only a few T cell clones appeared in more than one patient, yet motif-based clustering showed tissue-specific repertoire signatures that were shared between patients. Within patients, how anatomically similar tissues were was a major factor shaping TCR repertoire composition, regardless of disease or transplant status.

The method behind the library was the immunoSEQ multiplex PCR assay. Adaptive Biotechnologies performed TCRbeta CDR3 sequencing at survey depth and reported CDR3 sequences, V/J genes, productive frequency, and template counts. Amplification of TCR beta CDR3 regions was performed from genomic DNA rather than from RNA. Concerning the study's data processing: Pairwise repertoire overlap between tissues was quantified with Jensen-Shannon divergence, where 1 means complete divergence and 0 identical. Based on pairwise JSD values, tissues were grouped by single-linkage agglomerative hierarchical clustering, and the results were shown as dendrograms. GLIPH2 was run on all patient samples with simulation_depth 1000, kmer_min_depth 3, cdr3_length_cutoff 8, keeping groups with more than two unique CDR3s. A standardized tissue-overlap score extrapolated Jaccard GLIPH-group overlap across patients to a standard repertoire size of 1000 clones. Linear mixed-effect models, with tissue included as a fixed effect and individual included as a random effect, were used to assess associations of diversity with clinical or experimental variables. In TCRdb, the immuneACCESS table is reduced to in-frame sequences with V and J assigned. These tables do not hold every clone; where another copy was compared, an unresolved V gene accounts for under half, and the others remain unexplained. Clone size and V and J calls were adopted from that table, with D and trimming inferred from the DNA. This sample holds 9,000 to 13,000 clones; 35% to 40% were observed only once. The ten largest account for under 2% of the sample.

The V gene is TRBV26 and the J gene is TRBJ1-1; the D gene cannot be named for sure. The material sequenced was skin. The TCR sequence derives from a female BALB/c mouse given C57BL/6 T cells with graft-versus-host disease after an allogeneic hematopoietic cell transplant. The sequenced CDR3 bases are TGTGCCAGCAGTCTGTCGACGCATTTAAACACAGAAGTCTTC. Its translation is CASSLSTHLNTEVF. The whole CDR3 reads CASSLSTHLNTEVFF.